The entry below describes one T cell receptor (beta chain). Researchers ran the PCR with 60 Vbeta and 13 Jbeta primers. Profiling relied on immunoSEQ multiplex PCR, and the TCRdb table lists in-frame clones only, not all of them. The data show approximately 120,000 clones, 80% seen once. This sample stems from a study of cytomegalovirus exposure and HLA in healthy donors. The CDR3 is 16 residues long. The V gene end was trimmed by 3 bases and the J gene end by 2 bases; junction bases not matched to a gene: 6. CDR1 is LNHDA, CDR2 SQIVND, per germline (reference sequence). The TCR comes from a young man in good health and CMV-seropositive. The sequenced sample consisted of PBMCs. This chain joins TRBV19 and TRBJ1-4; 7 nucleotides match TRBD1. The CDR3 nucleotides read TGTGCCAGTAGTATGGAAGGGGGCTCGACTAATGAAAAACTGTTTTTT. It translates to CASSMEGGSTNEKLFF.